These 27 T cell receptor beta chains originate from one sample sequenced in a study of T-cell memory formation after mild COVID-19. MiXCR was run by TCRdb on the 5' RACE reads, yielding one entry per CDR3 protein. The sample lists roughly 400,000 distinct CDR3 sequences, 16% occurring once. Material: PBMCs or a T cell subset sorted from them (not recorded which). The origin of the receptors is a man between 18 and 29 years old who had mild COVID-19 (a few samples of this study predate the infection). Cell type and time point are not known.

This clonotype was counted between two and nine times. The V and J genes are TRBV6-5 and TRBJ1-5; 7 bases fit TRBD1. CDR3 length: 15 amino acids. Germline CDR1 and CDR2: MNHEY and SVGAGI. Trimming took 6 bases from V and 2 from J; bases not matched to a gene: 7. This CDR3 reads CASSLRGEGNQPQHF. CDR3 sequence (DNA): TGTGCCAGCAGCCTCAGGGGGGAGGGCAATCAGCCCCAGCATTTT.

There are many counts of this clonotype. The V call is TRBV7-6, the J call TRBJ2-3, with 8 bases matching TRBD2. This CDR3 is built from 17 residues. Trimming at V came to 4 bases and at J to 2 bases, leaving 11 bases not matched to a gene. Germline values: CDR1 SGHVS, CDR2 FNYEAQ. The CDR3 DNA reads as TGTGCCAGCAGCTCTGACGGGGGGGCGTCCCCCACAGATACGCAGTATTTT. This sequence encodes CASSSDGGASPTDTQYF.

This clonotype was seen only a few times. A far larger clone is a single base away, which makes a read error likely. The chain recombines TRBV7-9 with TRBJ2-3; D ambiguous. This CDR3 has 13 amino acids. Germline V gives CDR1 SEHNR, CDR2 FQNEAQ (reference sequence). V lost 0 bases and J 2 bases, leaving 3 bases between the germline ends. The chain's CDR3 is CASSLAVTDTQYF. In nucleotides, the CDR3 is TGTGCCAGCAGCTTAGCGGTCACAGATACGCAGTATTTT. The variable domain in full, completed from reference TRBV7-9 and TRBJ2-3, reads DTGVSQNPRHKITKRGQNVTFRCDPISEHNRLYWYRQTLGQGPEFLTYFQNEAQLEKSRLLSDRFSAERPKGSFSTLEIQRTEQGDSAMYLCASSLAVTDTQYFGPGTRLTVL.

The V and J genes are TRBV4-3 and TRBJ2-1; D unresolved. Germline V gene data show CDR1 as LGHNA and CDR2 as YSLEER. The ends were cut back, 1 base at V and 4 bases at J, with 11 bases in the middle. The length of the CDR3 is 15 residues. As DNA, the CDR3 is TGCGCCAGCAGCCAAGGCCCGGCACAGTACAATGAGCAGTTCTTC. This codes for CASSQGPAQYNEQFF.

The chain uses TRBV9 and TRBJ1-6; possible D gene TRBD1, 6 bases. The V and J ends lost 1 base and 7 bases respectively, with 9 bases between them. Germline assignment: CDR1 SGDLS and CDR2 YYNGEE. This CDR3 has 14 residues. The CDR3 nucleotides read TGTGCCAGCAGCGTAAGGACAGAAAATTCACCCCTCCACTTT. Protein: CASSVRTENSPLHF.

The sample holds many counts of this clonotype. CDR3 loop: CASSSQRGGQETQYF. As DNA, the CDR3 is TGCGCCAGCAGCAGTCAACGCGGGGGTCAAGAGACCCAGTACTTC. The rearrangement joins TRBV4-3 to TRBJ2-5; 7 bases line up with TRBD2. This CDR3 comprises 15 residues. After removal of 5 bases from V and 2 bases from J, the junction contained 8 bases not matched to a gene. Germline V gene lookup returns CDR1 LGHNA and CDR2 YSLEER.

The sample holds a few counts of this clonotype. The chain has TRBV10-3 and TRBJ2-4; 9 bases line up with TRBD2. The CDR3 contains 14 residues. The germline gives CDR1 ENHRY, CDR2 SYGVKD. The ends lost 3 bases at V and 7 bases at J; junction bases unmatched: 4. Here the CDR3 DNA reads TGTGCCATCAGTGACCCCCTAGCGGGGAACATTCAGTACTTC. Translation: CAISDPLAGNIQYF.

The chain is built from TRBV7-2 and TRBJ2-2; 8 bases line up with TRBD2. Germline lookup yields CDR1 SGHTA and CDR2 FQGNSA. There are 17 residues in the CDR3. Trimming took 5 bases from V and 4 from J; bases not matched to a gene: 12. CDR3 loop: CASSLRGRLAGTGELFF. DNA for the CDR3: TGTGCCAGCAGCCTTAGAGGTCGGCTAGCGGGCACCGGGGAGCTGTTTTTT. The whole variable domain, filled in from reference TRBV7-2 and TRBJ2-2, reads GAGVSQSPSNKVTEKGKDVELRCDPISGHTALYWYRQSLGQGLEFLIYFQGNSAPDKSGLPSDRFSAERTGGSVSTLTIQRTQQEDSAVYLCASSLRGRLAGTGELFFGEGSRLTVL.

J is TRBJ2-5 and V is TRBV7-2, with D possibly being TRBD1 or TRBD2 (5 bases each). CDR3 length equals 12 residues. In germline, CDR1 is SGHTA, CDR2 FQGNSA. V gave up 5 bases and J gave up 9 bases, with 13 bases separating them. The CDR3 region is CASSPGPVSQYF. CDR3 in DNA: TGTGCCAGCAGCCCGGGGCCGGTGTCCCAGTACTTC.

This clonotype was detected a few times. The J gene is TRBJ2-1, the V gene TRBV14; D is perhaps TRBD1 or TRBD2 (5 bases each). The CDR3 is 16 residues long. V was shortened by 1 base and J by 3 bases, with 13 bases between the two germline ends. The V gene's germline CDR1 is SGHDN and CDR2 FVKESK. The CDR3 region is CASSQVRGVDYNEQFF. CDR3 in DNA: TGTGCCAGCAGCCAAGTCCGAGGGGTCGACTACAATGAGCAGTTCTTC.

This clonotype showed up just a few times. CDR3 residues: CASSDWTAKHTEAFF. The CDR3 coding sequence is TGTGCCAGCAGCGATTGGACAGCTAAGCACACTGAAGCTTTCTTT. The chain links TRBV5-4 to TRBJ1-1, with D perhaps matching TRBD1 (6 bases). The CDR3 length is 15 residues. Germline V gives CDR1 SGHNT, CDR2 YYREEE (reference sequence). Trimming pared 4 bases from V and 3 bases from J, leaving 16 bases between.

A few counts support this clonotype. The chain links TRBV20-1 to TRBJ1-6, with TRBD1 matching over 10 bases. The ends lost 3 bases at V and 7 bases at J; junction bases unmatched: 6. The CDR3 runs 15 residues. CDR1 and CDR2 from the germline V gene are DFQATT and SNEGSKA (reference sequence). CDR3 protein: CSASFPGQGNSPLHF. For the CDR3, the DNA is TGCAGTGCTAGTTTCCCGGGACAGGGGAATTCACCCCTCCACTTT.

V and J are TRBV7-9 and TRBJ2-1; 8 bases are shared with TRBD2. CDR1 is SEHNR and CDR2 is FQNEAQ in the germline V gene (reference sequence). J was trimmed by 3 bases and V by 5 bases; bases with no gene match: 3. CDR3 length: 14 amino acids. For the CDR3, the DNA is TGTGCCAGCAGCACCGGGACTAGCTACAATGAGCAGTTCTTC. As protein: CASSTGTSYNEQFF.

This clonotype occurred a few times. The chain links TRBV12-3 or TRBV12-4 to TRBJ2-1; 8 bases line up with TRBD1. With V trimmed by 10 bases and J by 8 bases, 4 bases remained unmatched. CDR3 length: 11 amino acids. CDR3 region: CATTTGDEQFF. CDR3 DNA: TGTGCCACAACGACAGGGGATGAGCAGTTCTTC.

The chain carries TRBV5-1 and TRBJ2-1, with D unresolved. Germline V CDR1 and CDR2: SGHRS, YFSETQ. The CDR3 is made up of 16 amino acids. Trimming removed 0 bases at V and 1 base at J, with 11 bases between. CDR3 protein: CASSLVENLSYNEQFF. The CDR3 coding sequence is TGCGCCAGCAGCTTGGTAGAAAACCTATCCTACAATGAGCAGTTCTTC.

This clonotype has just a few counts. The chain couples TRBV11-2 to TRBJ2-3; 7 bases align to TRBD1. This CDR3 has 14 residues. J gave up 9 bases and V 5 bases, and 11 bases lay outside the gene matches. Germline V lookup: CDR1 SGHAT, CDR2 FQNNGV. In DNA, the CDR3 is TGTGCCAGCAGCCCATCGCCGACAGGGCTGACGCAGTATTTT. Translation gives CASSPSPTGLTQYF.

This clonotype was counted between two and nine times. In DNA form, the CDR3 reads TGCAGCGTTGAAGATCGGAGTAGCGGGGGGTGGGAGACCCAGTACTTC. Encoded protein: CSVEDRSSGGWETQYF. V gene TRBV29-1 combines with J gene TRBJ2-5, with 10 bases that match TRBD2. V was clipped by 0 bases and J by 5 bases; unmatched bases: 9. This CDR3 is 16 amino acids long. The germline gives CDR1 SQVTM, CDR2 ANQGSEA.

This clonotype turned up a few times. The rearrangement uses TRBV12-3 or TRBV12-4 and TRBJ2-1; possibly TRBD1 for D (6 bases). Trimming removed 6 bases from V and 3 bases from J, with 9 bases in between. This CDR3 contains 13 residues. The CDR3 spells CASRPDSYNEQFF. CDR3 nucleotides: TGTGCCAGCAGACCGGACAGCTACAATGAGCAGTTCTTC.

This clonotype was counted a few times. The V call is TRBV7-9, the J call TRBJ1-1; D is undetermined. The CDR3 has 14 residues. Per the germline V gene, CDR1 is SEHNR and CDR2 is FQNEAQ (reference sequence). V was cut by 3 bases and J by 0 bases, with 8 bases left in between. In nucleotides, the CDR3 is TGTGCCAGCAGCTTCTATGGGGTGAACACTGAAGCTTTCTTT. Translation gives CASSFYGVNTEAFF.

This clonotype was counted only a few times. The V and J genes are TRBV5-4 and TRBJ2-1, with a tentative D call TRBD1 (5 bases). CDR3 length: 15 residues. The germline CDR1 and CDR2 sequences are SGHNT and YYREEE (reference sequence). V was trimmed by 4 bases and J by 5 bases, leaving 16 bases between them. The CDR3 nucleotides read TGTGCCAGCAGCCGCCCGCAGGGATCCCACAATGAGCAGTTCTTC. Its translation: CASSRPQGSHNEQFF.

The chain employs TRBV6-2 or TRBV6-3 and TRBJ2-7, with TRBD2 matching 7 bases. The ends lost 3 bases at V and 2 bases at J; junction bases unmatched: 4. Germline CDR1 and CDR2: MNHEY and SVGEGT. The CDR3 loop spans 14 amino acids. The CDR3 sequence is CASSYPAGPYEQYF. The CDR3 DNA reads as TGTGCCAGCAGTTATCCAGCGGGGCCCTACGAGCAGTACTTC.

The chain links TRBV7-2 to TRBJ1-1; D might be TRBD1 (5 bases). This CDR3 is built from 11 residues. Trimming removed 5 bases at V and 11 bases at J, with 12 bases between. Per the germline V gene, CDR1 is SGHTA and CDR2 is FQGNSA. The CDR3 here is CASSRGGNAFF. DNA of the CDR3: TGTGCCAGCAGCCGGGGGGGTAACGCTTTCTTT.

The J gene is TRBJ2-7, the V gene TRBV12-3 or TRBV12-4; no clear D. Trimming took off 2 bases at V and 5 bases at J, with 16 bases between the two ends. The CDR3 is 15 residues long. The CDR3 here is CASSLNWQATHEQYF. The CDR3 DNA sequence: TGTGCCAGCAGTTTAAATTGGCAGGCCACCCACGAGCAGTACTTC.

The chain uses TRBV6-2 or TRBV6-3 and TRBJ2-5; possible D gene TRBD1, 5 bases. The length of the CDR3 is 14 residues. CDR1 MNHEY and CDR2 SVGEGT come from the germline V gene. V lost 0 bases and J lost 5, with 10 bases in between. CDR3 region: CASSYSGRQETQYF. CDR3 DNA: TGTGCCAGCAGTTACTCGGGGCGGCAGGAGACCCAGTACTTC.

This clonotype was picked up a small number of times. The J gene is TRBJ2-3, the V gene TRBV4-3; no reliable D call. Deletions cut 0 bases from V and 1 base from J, with 14 bases between. This CDR3 has 17 amino acids. Looked up from germline, CDR1 is LGHNA and CDR2 is YSLEER. The CDR3 here is CASSQDLSSLGTDTQYF. CDR3 DNA: TGCGCCAGCAGCCAAGATCTGTCTAGTTTGGGCACAGATACGCAGTATTTT.

This clonotype was counted only a few times. The chain carries TRBV6-5 and TRBJ1-6; D ambiguous. Trimming pared 6 bases from V and 0 bases from J, leaving 9 bases between. This CDR3 comprises 15 residues. CDR1 is MNHEY and CDR2 is SVGAGI in the germline V gene. The CDR3 region is CASSFGSSYNSPLHF. As DNA, the CDR3 is TGTGCCAGCAGCTTTGGGAGCTCCTATAATTCACCCCTCCACTTT.

This clonotype was observed a few times. The chain has TRBV4-3 and TRBJ2-7; 9 bases agree with TRBD1. After removal of 1 base from V and 7 bases from J, the junction contained 8 bases not matched to a gene. This CDR3 contains 15 residues. The germline V gene encodes CDR1 LGHNA and CDR2 YSLEER. The CDR3 loop is CASSQATGGSPEQYF. The CDR3, as DNA: TGCGCCAGCAGCCAAGCGACAGGGGGTAGCCCGGAGCAGTACTTC.